This T cell receptor beta chain was observed in a study of cytotoxic CD8 clonotypes in ibrutinib-treated CLL (dated by TCRdb to about 2021). For context, the study as a whole: In this cohort, approximately 15 patients were treatment-naive and 11 to 12 were relapsed/refractory, while around 18 had unmutated IGHV. On average, each sample had about 250,000 productive templates and approximately 100,000 productive rearrangements. Of the approximately 90 participants in the trial, roughly 26 had longitudinal samples available. Samples at response were collected after a median of about 13 months of treatment, with a range of roughly 6 to 40 months. Partial responses were observed in some 24 patients and complete responses in 2; after a median follow-up of 68 months, remission was maintained in approximately 14 patients and progression was observed in roughly twelve. Cryopreserved peripheral blood mononuclear cells were obtained before treatment, at response, and at either sustained remission or disease progression. Every remission and progressive disease sample was obtained while ibrutinib was still being received by the patients. The study at large found these results: Sampling times were not matched between sustained-remission and progressing patients, and lymph node repertoires were not studied. Clonality rose at ibrutinib response, remained stable during sustained remission, and dropped back toward baseline at progression. Baseline clonality was found to be higher than that of age-matched healthy donors and was strongly correlated with circulating CD8+ T-cell counts. Public clonotypes were rare and either contracted or stayed stable during treatment, and the rise in clonality at ibrutinib response reflected the expansion of private clonotypes.

Turning to this clone: What this receptor recognizes is not known. Per-base qualities were not stored, and no clone one base away is much larger.

Relative to germline, V is missing 8 bases and J is missing 3 bases, with 3 bases of the junction outside any gene match. The CDR3 goes from the cysteine to the phenylalanine over 13 residues. Just CDR3 DNA is preserved here, 39 bases in frame from base 1. Sequences PRHDT (CDR1) and FYEKMQ (CDR2) are obtained from the germline V gene (reference sequence). The sample's time point label is to be understood as: around 25 months on ibrutinib. For TCR beta library preparation, roughly 2 micrograms of genomic DNA were extracted from the cryopreserved PBMCs. Longitudinal blood samples from CLL patients on ibrutinib monotherapy were analyzed using high-throughput TCR beta sequencing. The patients took part in an open-label, single-center phase 2 trial of ibrutinib monotherapy. A MiSeq instrument was used for deep resolution sequencing, which targeted depths ranging from 1 in 1 million up to 1 in 200,000 T cells, with coverage averaging 10x for each clonotype. The immunoSEQ hsTCRB Kit was used to generate TCR beta libraries. Under the source paper's analysis protocol: ImmunoSEQ Data Assistant and ImmunoSEQ Analyzer were used for data analysis, and V, D and J genes were assigned according to IMGT definitions. Clonality was computed as one minus normalized Shannon entropy of productive rearrangement frequencies, ranging from 0 to 1. Public clonotype analysis was restricted to overrepresented clonotypes comprising at least 0.05% of each patient's repertoire. About a dozen age-matched healthy donor repertoires from immuneACCESS served as clonality controls. TCRdb obtained this table from immuneACCESS and retained in-frame rearrangements with V and J assigned. These tables miss some clones; where compared with another copy, unresolved V genes account for less than half of the shortfall, and the remainder is unexplained. D and trimming come from the DNA, and the V and J calls and clone size come from that table. This sample holds around 250,000 clones; under 75% were observed only once. 15% to 19% of the sample rests with the top ten.

Sequencing used PBMCs, obtained after 24 months of ibrutinib treatment. This chain joins TRBV13 to TRBJ2-2; 7 middle bases align to TRBD1. The TCR originated in a human donor with chronic lymphocytic leukemia. The CDR3 protein is CASFGTDTGELFF. The sequence in DNA is TGTGCCAGCTTCGGGACAGACACCGGGGAGCTGTTTTTT. The entire variable domain, with the stretches around the CDR3 drawn from the reference TRBV13 and TRBJ2-2 proteins, is AAGVIQSPRHLIKEKRETATLKCYPIPRHDTVYWYQQGPGQDPQFLISFYEKMQSDKGSIPDRFSAQQFSDYHSELNMSSLELGDSALYFCASFGTDTGELFFGEGSRLTVL.